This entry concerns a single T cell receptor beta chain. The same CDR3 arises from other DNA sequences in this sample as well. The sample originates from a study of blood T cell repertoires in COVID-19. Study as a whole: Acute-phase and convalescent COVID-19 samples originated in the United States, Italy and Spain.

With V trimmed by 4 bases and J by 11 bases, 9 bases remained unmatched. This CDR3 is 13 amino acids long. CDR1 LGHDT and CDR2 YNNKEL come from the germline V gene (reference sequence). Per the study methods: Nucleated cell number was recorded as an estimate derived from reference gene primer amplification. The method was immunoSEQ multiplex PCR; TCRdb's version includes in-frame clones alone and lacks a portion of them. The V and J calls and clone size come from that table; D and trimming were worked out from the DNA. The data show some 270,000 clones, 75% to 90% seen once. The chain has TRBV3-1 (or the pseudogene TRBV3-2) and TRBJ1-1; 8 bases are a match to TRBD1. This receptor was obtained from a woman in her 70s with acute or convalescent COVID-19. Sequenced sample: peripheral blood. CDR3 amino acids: CASSLGQGEVAFF. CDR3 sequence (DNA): TGTGCCAGCAGCCTTGGACAGGGAGAGGTGGCTTTCTTT.